This TCR beta chain was found in a study of CD8 T cells in ankylosing spondylitis (dated by TCRdb to the late 2010s). Some background on the complete study: The study set out to find disease-linked TCR variants by profiling T cell receptor beta repertoires in ankylosing spondylitis patients and healthy donors. In total, the full study cohort was made up of some 110 healthy donors and about two dozen ankylosing spondylitis patients. Peripheral blood was sampled, and synovial fluid was also collected from ankylosing spondylitis patients.

Here is what the overall study found, with its caveats: Significant enrichment of the disease-linked clones was reported in matched synovial fluid samples from ankylosing spondylitis patients. In peripheral blood, the disease-linked clones were found at relatively low frequencies and had a CD8+ phenotype. Some motif variants had previously been reported in the synovial fluid and blood of reactive arthritis patients, which suggests shared mechanisms of disease initiation. A TCR beta motif made up of several highly homologous amino acid variants appeared to be characteristic of blood from ankylosing spondylitis patients.

These reads were obtained on an Illumina HiSeq 2500. Quantitative 5'-RACE with molecular barcodes was used to prepare TCR beta libraries. Per the authors' processing: A new computational method based on a probabilistic model of VDJ rearrangement was used to identify disease-linked TCR variants. TCRdb cleaned the public reads at Q25 with fastp, built clones with MiXCR and kept in-frame beta chains. Each CDR3 protein gets just one entry, which takes the most common genes and DNA from the rows behind it. The V and J calls follow TCRdb's processing rather than the paper's. This sample is represented by about 280,000 distinct CDR3 sequences; around 19% of them were singletons. About 8.2% of the sample comes from the top ten. This clonotype was seen at least ten times. What this receptor recognizes is not known. No base-level quality is on record; no much larger clone is a single base apart. The receptor was isolated from a male donor with ankylosing spondylitis or in good health (not recorded which). The source material was blood, either unsorted or a sorted T cell fraction (not recorded which).

The CDR3 in this case is CASSLGRDNYGYTF. The nucleotide sequence reads as follows: TGCGCCAGCAGCTTGGGCAGGGATAACTATGGCTACACCTTC. The sequence is built from TRBV5-1 and TRBJ1-2, and perhaps TRBD1 as D gene, on 5 matching bases. V is pared back by 0 bases and J by 1 base, with 7 bases lying between the germline termini. Per the germline V gene, SGHRS is the CDR1 and YFSETQ is the CDR2. The CDR3 holds 14 amino acids from the cysteine to the phenylalanine. The read is trimmed to its CDR3 DNA, 42 bases read in frame from base 1.